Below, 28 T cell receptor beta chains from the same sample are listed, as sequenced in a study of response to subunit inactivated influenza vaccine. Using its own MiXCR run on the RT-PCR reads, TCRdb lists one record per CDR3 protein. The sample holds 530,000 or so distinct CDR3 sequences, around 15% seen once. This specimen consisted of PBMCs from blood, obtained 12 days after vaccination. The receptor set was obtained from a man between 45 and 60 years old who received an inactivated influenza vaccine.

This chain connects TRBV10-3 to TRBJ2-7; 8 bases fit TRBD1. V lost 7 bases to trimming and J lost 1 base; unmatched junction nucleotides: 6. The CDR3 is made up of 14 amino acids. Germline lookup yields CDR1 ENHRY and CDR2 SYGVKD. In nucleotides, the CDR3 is TGTGCCATCAATCCAGGACAGGGTTCCTACGAGCAGTACTTC. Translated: CAINPGQGSYEQYF.

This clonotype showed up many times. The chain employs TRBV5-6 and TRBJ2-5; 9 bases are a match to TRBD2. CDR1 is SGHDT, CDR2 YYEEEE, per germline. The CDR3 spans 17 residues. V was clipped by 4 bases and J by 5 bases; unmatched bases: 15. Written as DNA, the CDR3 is TGTGCCAGCAGCCCTCCTTATGGGCGGGAGGGCCGCGAGACCCAGTACTTC. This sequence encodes CASSPPYGREGRETQYF.

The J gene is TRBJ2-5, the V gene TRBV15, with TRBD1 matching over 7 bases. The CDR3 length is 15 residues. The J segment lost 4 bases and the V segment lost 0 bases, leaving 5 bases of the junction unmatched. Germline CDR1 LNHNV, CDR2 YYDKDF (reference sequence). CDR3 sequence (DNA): TGTGCCACCAGCAGAGATCTGGCAGGGGGAGAGACCCAGTACTTC. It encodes CATSRDLAGGETQYF. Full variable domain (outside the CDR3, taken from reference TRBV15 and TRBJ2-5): DAMVIQNPRYQVTQFGKPVTLSCSQTLNHNVMYWYQQKSSQAPKLLFHYYDKDFNNEADTPDNFQSRRPNTSFCFLDIRSPGLGDTAMYLCATSRDLAGGETQYFGPGTRLLVL.

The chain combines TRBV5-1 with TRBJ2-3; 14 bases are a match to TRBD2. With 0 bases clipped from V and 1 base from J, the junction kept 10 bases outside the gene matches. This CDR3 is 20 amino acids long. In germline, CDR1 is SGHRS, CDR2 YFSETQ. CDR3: CASSLDGTSGRGTRTDTQYF. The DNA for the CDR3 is TGCGCCAGCAGCTTGGATGGGACTAGCGGGAGAGGGACTCGCACAGATACGCAGTATTTT.

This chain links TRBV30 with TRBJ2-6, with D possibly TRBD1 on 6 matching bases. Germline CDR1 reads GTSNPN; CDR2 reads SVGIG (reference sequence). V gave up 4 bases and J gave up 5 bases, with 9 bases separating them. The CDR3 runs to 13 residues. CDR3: CAWNRERANVLTF. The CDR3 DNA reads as TGTGCCTGGAACAGGGAGCGGGCCAACGTCCTGACTTTC.

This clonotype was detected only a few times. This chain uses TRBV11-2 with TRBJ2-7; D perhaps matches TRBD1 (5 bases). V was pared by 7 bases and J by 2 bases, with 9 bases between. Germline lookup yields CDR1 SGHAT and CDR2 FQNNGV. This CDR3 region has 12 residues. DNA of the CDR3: TGTGCCAGCAAGGGGAATACCTACGAGCAGTACTTC. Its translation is CASKGNTYEQYF.

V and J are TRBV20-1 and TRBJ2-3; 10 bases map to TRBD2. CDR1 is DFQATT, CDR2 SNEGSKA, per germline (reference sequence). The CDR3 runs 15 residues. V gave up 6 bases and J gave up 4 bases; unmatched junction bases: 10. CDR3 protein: CSAHRASGSADTQYF. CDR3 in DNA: TGCAGTGCACACAGGGCTAGCGGGAGTGCAGATACGCAGTATTTT.

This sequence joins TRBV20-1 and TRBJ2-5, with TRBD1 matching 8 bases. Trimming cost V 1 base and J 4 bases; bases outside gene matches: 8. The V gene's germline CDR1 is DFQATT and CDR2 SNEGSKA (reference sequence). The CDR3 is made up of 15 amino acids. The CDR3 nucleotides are TGCAGTGCTAGAGGGACAGGGCGGGTAGGAGAGACCCAGTACTTC. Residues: CSARGTGRVGETQYF.

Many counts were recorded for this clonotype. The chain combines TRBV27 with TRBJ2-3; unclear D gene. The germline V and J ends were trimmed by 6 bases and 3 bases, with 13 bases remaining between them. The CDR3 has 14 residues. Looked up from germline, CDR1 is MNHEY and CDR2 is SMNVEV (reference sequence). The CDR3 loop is CASSLWPATDTQYF. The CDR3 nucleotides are TGTGCCAGCAGCCTATGGCCTGCTACAGATACGCAGTATTTT.

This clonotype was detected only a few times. The CDR3 reads CASSLALAGEFSTGELFF. CDR3 DNA sequence: TGCGCCAGCAGCTTGGCCTTAGCGGGAGAGTTCTCGACCGGGGAGCTGTTTTTT. This chain uses TRBV5-1 with TRBJ2-2; TRBD2 aligns across 9 bases. The junction had 11 bases not matched to a gene; V was cut back by 0 bases and J by 5 bases. The CDR3 runs to 18 residues. The germline V gene encodes CDR1 SGHRS and CDR2 YFSETQ.

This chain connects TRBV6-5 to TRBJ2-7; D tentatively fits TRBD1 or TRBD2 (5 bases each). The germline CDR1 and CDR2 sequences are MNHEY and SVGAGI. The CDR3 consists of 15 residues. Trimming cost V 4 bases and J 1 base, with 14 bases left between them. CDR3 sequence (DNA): TGTGCCAGCAGTTCTACGGGACGGCAGTCCTACGAGCAGTACTTC. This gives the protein CASSSTGRQSYEQYF.

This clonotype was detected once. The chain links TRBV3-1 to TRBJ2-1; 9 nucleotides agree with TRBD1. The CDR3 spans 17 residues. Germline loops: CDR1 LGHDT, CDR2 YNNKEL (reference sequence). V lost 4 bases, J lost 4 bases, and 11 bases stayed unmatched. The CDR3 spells CASSRNTGQGAYNEQFF. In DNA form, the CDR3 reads TGTGCCAGCAGCCGGAATACGGGACAGGGTGCTTACAATGAGCAGTTCTTC.

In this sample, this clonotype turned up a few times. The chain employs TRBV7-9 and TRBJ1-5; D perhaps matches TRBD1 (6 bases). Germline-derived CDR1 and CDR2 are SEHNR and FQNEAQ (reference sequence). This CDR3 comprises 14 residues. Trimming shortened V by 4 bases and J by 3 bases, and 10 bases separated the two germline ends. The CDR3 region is CASSYDRHNQPQHF. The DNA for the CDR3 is TGTGCCAGCAGCTACGACAGGCACAATCAGCCCCAGCATTTT. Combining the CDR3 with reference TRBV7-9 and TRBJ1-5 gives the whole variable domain DTGVSQNPRHKITKRGQNVTFRCDPISEHNRLYWYRQTLGQGPEFLTYFQNEAQLEKSRLLSDRFSAERPKGSFSTLEIQRTEQGDSAMYLCASSYDRHNQPQHFGDGTRLSIL.

The DNA for the CDR3 is TGTGCCAGCAGTTCGACAGGGGTGGGAGGAAACACCATATATTTT. Encoded protein: CASSSTGVGGNTIYF. The gene calls are TRBV12-3 or TRBV12-4 and TRBJ1-3, with 8 bases lining up with TRBD1. The CDR3 has 15 residues. Unmatched junction bases numbered 6, after V lost 4 bases and J lost 4 bases.

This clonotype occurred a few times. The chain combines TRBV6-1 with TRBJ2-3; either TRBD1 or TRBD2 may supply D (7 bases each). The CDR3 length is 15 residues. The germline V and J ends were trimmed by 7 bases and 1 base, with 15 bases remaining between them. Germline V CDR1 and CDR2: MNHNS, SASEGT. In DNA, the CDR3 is TGTGCCAGCATCCCAGGGGGGGCGCGCACAGATACGCAGTATTTT. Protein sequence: CASIPGGARTDTQYF.

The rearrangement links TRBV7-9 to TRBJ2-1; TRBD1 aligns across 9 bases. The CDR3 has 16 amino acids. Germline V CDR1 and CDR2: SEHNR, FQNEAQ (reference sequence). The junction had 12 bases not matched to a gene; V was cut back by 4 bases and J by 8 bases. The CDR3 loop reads CASSWDGTGYRHEQFF. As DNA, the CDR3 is TGTGCCAGCAGCTGGGATGGGACAGGGTACCGCCATGAGCAGTTCTTC. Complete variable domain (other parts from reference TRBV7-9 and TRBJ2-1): DTGVSQNPRHKITKRGQNVTFRCDPISEHNRLYWYRQTLGQGPEFLTYFQNEAQLEKSRLLSDRFSAERPKGSFSTLEIQRTEQGDSAMYLCASSWDGTGYRHEQFFGPGTRLTVL.

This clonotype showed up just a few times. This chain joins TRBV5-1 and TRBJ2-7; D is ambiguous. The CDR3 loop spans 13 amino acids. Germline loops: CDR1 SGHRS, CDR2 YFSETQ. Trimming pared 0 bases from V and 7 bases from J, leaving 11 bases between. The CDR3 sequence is CASSLDPSREQYF. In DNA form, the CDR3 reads TGCGCCAGCAGCTTGGACCCATCGCGGGAGCAGTACTTC.

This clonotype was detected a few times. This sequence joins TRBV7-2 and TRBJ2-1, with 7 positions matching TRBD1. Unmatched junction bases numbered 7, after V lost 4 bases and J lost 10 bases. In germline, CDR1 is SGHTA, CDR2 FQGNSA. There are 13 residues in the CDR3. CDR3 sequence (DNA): TGTGCCAGCAGCTCCCCCCCGGGACAGGAGCAGTTCTTC. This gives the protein CASSSPPGQEQFF.

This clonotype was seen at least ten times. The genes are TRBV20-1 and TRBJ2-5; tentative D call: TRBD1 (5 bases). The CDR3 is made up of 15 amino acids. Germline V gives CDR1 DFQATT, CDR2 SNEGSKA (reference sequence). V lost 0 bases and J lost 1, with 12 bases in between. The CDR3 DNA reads TGCAGTGCTAGAGATACCGAGACAGTCCAAGAGACCCAGTACTTC. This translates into CSARDTETVQETQYF.

CDR3: CASKQVGYSGNTIYF. Here the CDR3 DNA reads TGTGCCAGCAAACAGGTCGGGTACTCTGGAAACACCATATATTTT. The chain uses TRBV12-3 or TRBV12-4 and TRBJ1-3, with D maybe TRBD1 (5 bases). V lost 7 bases, J lost 0 bases, and 13 bases lay in between. The CDR3 runs to 15 residues.

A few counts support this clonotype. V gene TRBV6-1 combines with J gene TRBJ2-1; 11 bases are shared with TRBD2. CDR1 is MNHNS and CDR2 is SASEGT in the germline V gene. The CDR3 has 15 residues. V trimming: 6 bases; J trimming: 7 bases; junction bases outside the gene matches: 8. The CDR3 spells CASSTLAGGRNEQFF. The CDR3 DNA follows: TGTGCCAGCAGCACTCTAGCGGGAGGCCGGAATGAGCAGTTCTTC.

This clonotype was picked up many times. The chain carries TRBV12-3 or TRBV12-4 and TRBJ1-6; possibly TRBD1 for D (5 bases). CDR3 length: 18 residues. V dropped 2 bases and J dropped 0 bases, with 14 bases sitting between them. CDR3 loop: CASSLRLGGSSYNSPLHF. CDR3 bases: TGTGCCAGCAGTTTAAGGTTGGGGGGGAGCTCCTATAATTCACCCCTCCACTTT.

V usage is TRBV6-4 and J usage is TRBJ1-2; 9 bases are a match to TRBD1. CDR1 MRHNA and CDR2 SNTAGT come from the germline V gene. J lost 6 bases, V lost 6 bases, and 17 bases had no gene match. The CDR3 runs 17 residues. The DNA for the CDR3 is TGTGCCAGCAGCGAAGAACGGCCGGGACAGGGAAGCGATGGCTACACCTTC. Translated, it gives CASSEERPGQGSDGYTF.

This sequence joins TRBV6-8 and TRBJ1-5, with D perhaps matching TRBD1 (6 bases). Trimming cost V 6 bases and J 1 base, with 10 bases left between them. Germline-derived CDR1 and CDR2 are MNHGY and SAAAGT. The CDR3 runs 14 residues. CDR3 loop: CASRSGHSNQPQHF. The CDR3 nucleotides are TGTGCCAGCAGGTCGGGACACAGCAATCAGCCCCAGCATTTT.

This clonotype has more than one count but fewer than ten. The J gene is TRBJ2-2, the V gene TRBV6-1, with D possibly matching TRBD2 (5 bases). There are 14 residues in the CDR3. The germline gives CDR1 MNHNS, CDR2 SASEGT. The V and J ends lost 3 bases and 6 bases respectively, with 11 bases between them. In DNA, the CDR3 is TGTGCCAGCAGTGATAGAGGGAATGCCGGGGAGCTGTTTTTT. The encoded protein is CASSDRGNAGELFF.

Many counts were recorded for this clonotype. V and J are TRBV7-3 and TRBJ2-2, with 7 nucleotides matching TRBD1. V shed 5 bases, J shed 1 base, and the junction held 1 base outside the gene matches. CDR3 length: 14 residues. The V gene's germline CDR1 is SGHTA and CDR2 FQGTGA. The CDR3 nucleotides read TGTGCCAGCAGCCGGGACAGGAACACCGGGGAGCTGTTTTTT. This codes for CASSRDRNTGELFF.

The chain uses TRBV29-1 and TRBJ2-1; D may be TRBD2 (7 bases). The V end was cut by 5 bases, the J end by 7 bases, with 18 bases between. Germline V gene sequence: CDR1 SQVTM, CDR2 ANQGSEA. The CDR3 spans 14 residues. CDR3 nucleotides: TGCAGCGTTCGTCCGCCCAGGGGAGGGAATGAGCAGTTCTTC. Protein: CSVRPPRGGNEQFF.

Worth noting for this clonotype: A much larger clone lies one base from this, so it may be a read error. The CDR3 DNA reads as TGCAGCGTTCGGGGGCAGACCAAAAAGATTCAGTACTTC. Encoded protein: CSVRGQTKKIQYF. The genes are TRBV29-1 and TRBJ2-4; D may correspond to TRBD1 or TRBD2 (6 bases each). The CDR3 covers 13 residues. The germline CDR1 and CDR2 sequences are SQVTM and ANQGSEA.